Following are 14 T cell receptor beta chains from one sample sequenced in a study of control samples from healthy donors and cancer patients. Sequenced by immunoSEQ multiplex PCR; TCRdb stores in-frame clones only, minus some. The data contain some 120,000 clones, over 90% of them seen just once; the ten biggest clones take up 2.6%. Sample: blood. The receptors stem from a man aged 25-40 years in good health.

The chain employs TRBV6-2 or TRBV6-3 and TRBJ2-7, with D possibly TRBD2 on 5 matching bases. The CDR3 length is 13 residues. Germline V CDR1 and CDR2: MNHEY, SVGEGT. Trimming pared 5 bases from V and 3 bases from J, leaving 11 bases between. CDR3 amino acids: CASSRGSHYEQYV. In nucleotides, the CDR3 is TGTGCCAGCAGTCGCGGGTCTCACTACGAGCAGTACGTC.

The CDR3 bases are TGTGCCAGCAGCAGCCGGGACACCTCTAGCACAGATACGCAGTATTTT. Translated, it gives CASSSRDTSSTDTQYF. The J gene is TRBJ2-3, the V gene TRBV4-2, with a possible D match to TRBD1 (6 bases). The CDR3 runs 16 residues. The germline V and J ends were trimmed by 5 bases and 0 bases, with 15 bases remaining between them. From germline, CDR1 is LGHNA and CDR2 YNFKEQ.

The rearrangement joins TRBV6-5 to TRBJ1-1; D is undetermined. Trimming removed 7 bases from V and 1 base from J, with 4 bases in between. CDR1 and CDR2 from the germline V gene are MNHEY and SVGAGI. There are 11 residues in the CDR3. Here the CDR3 reads CASMPNTEAFF. The CDR3 coding sequence is TGTGCCAGCATGCCGAACACTGAAGCTTTCTTT.

The chain joins TRBV11-2 to TRBJ2-2; 8 bases agree with TRBD2. The V segment lost 6 bases and the J segment 3 bases; nucleotides outside the gene matches: 9. The CDR3 is made up of 16 amino acids. Germline CDR1 SGHAT, CDR2 FQNNGV. CDR3 protein: CASRIHRGGHTGELFF. The CDR3 region has the DNA TGTGCCAGCAGGATACACCGCGGGGGGCACACCGGGGAGCTGTTTTTT.

To note about this clone: Within the sample, other DNA sequences also encode this same CDR3. This chain uses TRBV9 with TRBJ1-2; D call uncertain. With 2 bases removed from V and 4 bases from J, the gap between germline ends came to 9 bases. This CDR3 spans 13 amino acids. Germline assignment: CDR1 SGDLS and CDR2 YYNGEE. The CDR3 sequence: CASSVDRSYGYTF. The CDR3 coding sequence is TGTGCCAGCAGCGTTGACCGATCCTATGGCTACACCTTC.

This rearrangement joins TRBV24-1 to TRBJ2-5; TRBD1 or TRBD2 may be the D gene (5 bases each). There are 14 residues in the CDR3. Trimming removed 5 bases at V and 4 bases at J, with 13 bases between. The germline V gene has CDR1 KGHDR and CDR2 SFDVKD. DNA of the CDR3: TGTGCCACCAGTGCCCCCGTGGGGGTAGAGACCCAGTACTTC. Translation gives CATSAPVGVETQYF.

The chain combines TRBV14 with TRBJ2-1; no clear D. Germline CDR1 and CDR2: SGHDN and FVKESK. V dropped 1 base and J dropped 10 bases, with 8 bases sitting between them. The CDR3 has 12 residues. In DNA, the CDR3 is TGTGCCAGCAGCCAAGCTTTGAGGGAGCAGTTCTTC. Its protein product is CASSQALREQFF.

The chain joins TRBV11-2 to TRBJ2-4; 9 bases match TRBD2. Germline CDR1 SGHAT, CDR2 FQNNGV. The CDR3 contains 18 residues. With V trimmed by 5 bases and J by 0 bases, 11 bases remained unmatched. Here the CDR3 reads CASSPDLRGGRAKNIQYF. In nucleotides, the CDR3 is TGTGCCAGCAGCCCGGATTTGCGGGGGGGCCGAGCCAAAAACATTCAGTACTTC.

The V and J genes are TRBV25-1 and TRBJ1-1; D ambiguous. Trimming left V 5 bases short and J 1 base short, with 11 bases between. The germline V gene has CDR1 MGHDK and CDR2 SYGVNS. This CDR3 is built from 14 residues. The CDR3 sequence is CASSPRTENTEAFF. The CDR3 nucleotides read TGTGCCAGCAGTCCCCGGACCGAGAACACTGAAGCTTTCTTT.

The J gene is TRBJ2-3, the V gene TRBV5-1; D call uncertain. Trimming removed 7 bases at V and 2 bases at J, with 14 bases between. CDR3 length: 14 residues. Looked up from germline, CDR1 is SGHRS and CDR2 is YFSETQ. The CDR3 reads CASGSFSFTDTQYF. The CDR3 DNA reads TGCGCCAGCGGGTCGTTCTCTTTCACAGATACGCAGTATTTT.

The chain uses TRBV19 and TRBJ2-3; D uncertain. The germline V and J ends were trimmed by 5 bases and 6 bases, with 15 bases remaining between them. Germline V gives CDR1 LNHDA, CDR2 SQIVND (reference sequence). The CDR3 covers 14 residues. The CDR3 DNA reads TGTGCCAGTAGTCTATCAATCGGTTACGATACGCAGTATTTT. This translates into CASSLSIGYDTQYF.

The genes are TRBV25-1 and TRBJ1-3; D is uncertain. Looked up from germline, CDR1 is MGHDK and CDR2 is SYGVNS. V was trimmed by 6 bases and J by 4 bases, leaving 10 bases between them. The CDR3 totals 13 residues. DNA for the CDR3: TGTGCCAGCAGCTCAACCGGAGGAAACACCATATATTTT. Its protein product is CASSSTGGNTIYF. Together with reference TRBV25-1 and TRBJ1-3, the CDR3 gives the full variable domain: EADIYQTPRYLVIGTGKKITLECSQTMGHDKMYWYQQDPGMELHLIHYSYGVNSTEKGDLSSESTVSRIRTEHFPLTLESARPSHTSQYLCASSSTGGNTIYFGEGSWLTVV.

The chain couples TRBV5-6 to TRBJ1-4; 7 nucleotides align to TRBD1. Trimming took 4 bases from V and 8 from J; bases not matched to a gene: 8. This CDR3 has 14 amino acids. Germline lookup yields CDR1 SGHDT and CDR2 YYEEEE. The CDR3 loop reads CASSQTGVGEKLFF. CDR3 DNA: TGTGCCAGCAGCCAAACAGGGGTCGGCGAAAAACTGTTTTTT.

This rearrangement joins TRBV5-8 to TRBJ2-3; D might be TRBD1 (6 bases). CDR3 length: 15 amino acids. Germline V gene lookup returns CDR1 SGHTS and CDR2 YDEGEE. The V and J ends lost 4 bases and 2 bases respectively, with 14 bases between them. The chain's CDR3 is CASSLNRAVTDTQYF. As DNA, the CDR3 is TGTGCCAGCAGCCTGAACAGGGCCGTCACAGATACGCAGTATTTT.